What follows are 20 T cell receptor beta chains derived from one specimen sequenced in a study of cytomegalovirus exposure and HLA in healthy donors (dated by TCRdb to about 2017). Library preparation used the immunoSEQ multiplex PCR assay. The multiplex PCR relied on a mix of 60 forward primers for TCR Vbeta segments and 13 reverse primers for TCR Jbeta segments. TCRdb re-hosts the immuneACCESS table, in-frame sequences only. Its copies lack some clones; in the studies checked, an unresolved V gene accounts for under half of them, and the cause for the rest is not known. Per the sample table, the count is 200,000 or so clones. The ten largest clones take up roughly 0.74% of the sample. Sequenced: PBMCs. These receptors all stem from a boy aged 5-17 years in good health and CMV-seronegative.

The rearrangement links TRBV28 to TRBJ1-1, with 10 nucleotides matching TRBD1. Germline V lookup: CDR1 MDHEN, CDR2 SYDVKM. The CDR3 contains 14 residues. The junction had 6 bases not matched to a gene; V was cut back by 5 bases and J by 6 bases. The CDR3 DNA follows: TGTGCCAGCAGTAGACAGGGGGCTACGGCTGAAGCTTTCTTT. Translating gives CASSRQGATAEAFF.

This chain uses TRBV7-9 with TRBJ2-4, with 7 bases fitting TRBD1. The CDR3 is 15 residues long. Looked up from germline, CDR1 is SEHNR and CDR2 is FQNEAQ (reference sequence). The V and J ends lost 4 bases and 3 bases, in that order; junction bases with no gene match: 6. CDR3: CASSSPQGVKNIQYF. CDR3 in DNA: TGTGCCAGCAGCTCACCTCAGGGGGTCAAAAACATTCAGTACTTC.

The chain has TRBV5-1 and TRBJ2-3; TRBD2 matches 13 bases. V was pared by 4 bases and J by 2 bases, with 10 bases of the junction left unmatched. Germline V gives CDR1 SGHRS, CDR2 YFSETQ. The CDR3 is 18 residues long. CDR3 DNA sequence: TGCGCCAGCAGCGTCTTCTCCGGGACTAGCGGGGACACAGATACGCAGTATTTT. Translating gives CASSVFSGTSGDTDTQYF.

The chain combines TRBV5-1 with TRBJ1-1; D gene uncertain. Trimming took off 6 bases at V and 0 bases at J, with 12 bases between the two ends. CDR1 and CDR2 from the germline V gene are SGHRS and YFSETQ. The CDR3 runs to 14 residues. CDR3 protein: CASNPDGMNTEAFF. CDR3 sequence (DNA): TGCGCCAGCAACCCCGACGGGATGAACACTGAAGCTTTCTTT.

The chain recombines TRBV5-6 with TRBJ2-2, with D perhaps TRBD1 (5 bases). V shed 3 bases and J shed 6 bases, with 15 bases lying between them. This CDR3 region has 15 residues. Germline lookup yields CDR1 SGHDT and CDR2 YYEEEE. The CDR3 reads CASSSNTGSAGELFF. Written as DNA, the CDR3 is TGTGCCAGCAGCTCAAATACAGGATCGGCCGGGGAGCTGTTTTTT.

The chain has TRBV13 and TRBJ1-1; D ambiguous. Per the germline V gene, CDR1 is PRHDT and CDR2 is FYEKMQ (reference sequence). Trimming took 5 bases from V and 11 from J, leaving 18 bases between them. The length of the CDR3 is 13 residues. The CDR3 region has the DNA TGTGCCAGCAGCCAAAGACTCAGCGAATCCGCTTTCTTT. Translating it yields CASSQRLSESAFF.

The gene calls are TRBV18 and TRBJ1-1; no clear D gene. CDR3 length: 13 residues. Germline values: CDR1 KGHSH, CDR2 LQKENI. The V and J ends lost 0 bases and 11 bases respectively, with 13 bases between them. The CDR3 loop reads CASSPPDPTGAFF. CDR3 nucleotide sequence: TGTGCCAGCTCACCACCCGACCCCACCGGGGCTTTCTTT.

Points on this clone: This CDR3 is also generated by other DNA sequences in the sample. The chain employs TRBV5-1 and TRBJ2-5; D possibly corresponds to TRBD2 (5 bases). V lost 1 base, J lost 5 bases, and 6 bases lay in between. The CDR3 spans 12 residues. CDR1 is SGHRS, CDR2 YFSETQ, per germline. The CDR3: CASSLPGETQYF. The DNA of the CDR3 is TGCGCCAGCAGCTTGCCGGGGGAGACCCAGTACTTC.

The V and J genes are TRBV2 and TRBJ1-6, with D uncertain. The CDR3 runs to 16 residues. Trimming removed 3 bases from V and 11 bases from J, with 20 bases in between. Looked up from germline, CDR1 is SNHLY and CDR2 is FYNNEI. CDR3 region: CASSDDGGVRVPPLHF. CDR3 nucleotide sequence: TGTGCCAGCAGTGACGACGGTGGTGTTCGGGTGCCACCCCTCCACTTT.

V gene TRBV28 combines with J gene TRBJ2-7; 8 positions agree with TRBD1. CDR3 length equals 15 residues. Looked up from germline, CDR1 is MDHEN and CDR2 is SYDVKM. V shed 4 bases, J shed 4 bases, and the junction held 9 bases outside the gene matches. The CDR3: CASSSSGTGEYEQYF. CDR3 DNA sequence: TGTGCCAGCAGTTCCTCCGGGACAGGAGAATACGAGCAGTACTTC. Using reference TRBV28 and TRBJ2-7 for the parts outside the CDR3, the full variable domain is DVKVTQSSRYLVKRTGEKVFLECVQDMDHENMFWYRQDPGLGLRLIYFSYDVKMKEKGDIPEGYSVSREKKERFSLILESASTNQTSMYLCASSSSGTGEYEQYFGPGTRLTVT.

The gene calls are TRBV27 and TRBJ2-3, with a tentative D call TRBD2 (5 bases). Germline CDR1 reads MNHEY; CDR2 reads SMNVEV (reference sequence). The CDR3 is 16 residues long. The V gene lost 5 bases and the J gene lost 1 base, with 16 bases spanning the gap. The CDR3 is CASSRALATRTDTQYF. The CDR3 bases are TGTGCCAGCAGTCGGGCCTTAGCGACCCGCACAGATACGCAGTATTTT.

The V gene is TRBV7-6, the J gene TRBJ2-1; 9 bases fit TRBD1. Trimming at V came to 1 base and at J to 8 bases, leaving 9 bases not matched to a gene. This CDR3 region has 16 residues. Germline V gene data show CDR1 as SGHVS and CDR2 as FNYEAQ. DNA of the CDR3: TGTGCCAGCAGCTTAGGGGGGACAGGGTTGTTTCATGAGCAGTTCTTC. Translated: CASSLGGTGLFHEQFF.

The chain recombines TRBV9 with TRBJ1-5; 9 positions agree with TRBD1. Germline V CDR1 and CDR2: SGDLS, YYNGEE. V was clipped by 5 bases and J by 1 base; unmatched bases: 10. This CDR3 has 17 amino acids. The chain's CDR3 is CASRGDRVLVSNQPQHF. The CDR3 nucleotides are TGTGCCAGCAGGGGGGACAGGGTCCTTGTGAGCAATCAGCCCCAGCATTTT. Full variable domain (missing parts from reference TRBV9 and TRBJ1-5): DSGVTQTPKHLITATGQRVTLRCSPRSGDLSVYWYQQSLDQGLQFLIQYYNGEERAKGNILERFSAQQFPDLHSELNLSSLELGDSALYFCASRGDRVLVSNQPQHFGDGTRLSIL.

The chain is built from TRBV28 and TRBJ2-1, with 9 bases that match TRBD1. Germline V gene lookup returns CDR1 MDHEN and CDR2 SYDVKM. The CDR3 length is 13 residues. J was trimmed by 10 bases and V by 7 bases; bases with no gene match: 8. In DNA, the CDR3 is TGTGCCAGCATTCGCACAGGGGGCAGAGAGCAGTTCTTC. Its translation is CASIRTGGREQFF.

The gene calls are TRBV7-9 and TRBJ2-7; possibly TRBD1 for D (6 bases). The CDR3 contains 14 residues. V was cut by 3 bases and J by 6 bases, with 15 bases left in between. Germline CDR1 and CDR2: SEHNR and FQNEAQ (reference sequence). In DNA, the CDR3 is TGTGCCAGCAGCTTTCAGGGGTGGCCCTCCGAGCAGTACTTC. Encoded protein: CASSFQGWPSEQYF.

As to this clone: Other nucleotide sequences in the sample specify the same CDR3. CDR3: CASSLNGGANTEAFF. CDR3 DNA: TGCGCCAGCAGCTTGAACGGCGGGGCGAACACTGAAGCTTTCTTT. The rearrangement uses TRBV5-1 and TRBJ1-1; D is possibly TRBD1 (5 bases). Germline loops: CDR1 SGHRS, CDR2 YFSETQ. V lost 1 base to trimming and J lost 1 base, with 11 bases between them. CDR3 length equals 15 residues.

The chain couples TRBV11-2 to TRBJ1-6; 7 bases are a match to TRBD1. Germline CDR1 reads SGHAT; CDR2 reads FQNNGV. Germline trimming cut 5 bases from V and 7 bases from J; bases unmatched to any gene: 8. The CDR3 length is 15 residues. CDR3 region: CASSTKGAGNSPLHF. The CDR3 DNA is TGTGCCAGCAGCACTAAGGGGGCTGGGAATTCACCCCTCCACTTT.

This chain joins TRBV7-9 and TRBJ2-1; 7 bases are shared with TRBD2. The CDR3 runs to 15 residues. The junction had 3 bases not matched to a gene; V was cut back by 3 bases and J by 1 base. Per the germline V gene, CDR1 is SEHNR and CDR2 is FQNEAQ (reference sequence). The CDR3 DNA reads TGTGCCAGCAGCTTGGTGGGGGGGTCCTACAATGAGCAGTTCTTC. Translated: CASSLVGGSYNEQFF.

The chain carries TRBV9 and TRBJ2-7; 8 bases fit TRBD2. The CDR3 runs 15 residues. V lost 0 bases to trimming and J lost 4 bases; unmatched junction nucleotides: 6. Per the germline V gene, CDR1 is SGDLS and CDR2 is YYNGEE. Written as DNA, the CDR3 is TGTGCCAGCAGCGTAGGACCGGGGGGGCCGTACGAGCAGTACTTC. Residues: CASSVGPGGPYEQYF.

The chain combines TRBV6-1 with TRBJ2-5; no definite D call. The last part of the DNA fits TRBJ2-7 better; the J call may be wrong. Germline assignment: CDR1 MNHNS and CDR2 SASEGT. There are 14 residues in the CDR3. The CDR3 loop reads CASSEPISYYEQYF. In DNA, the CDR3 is TGTGCCAGCAGTGAACCCATCTCGTACTACGAGCAGTACTTC.